What follows is one T cell receptor (beta chain) and its context. A Seattle source enrolled patients during active infection and followed them longitudinally. This entry belongs to a study of blood T cell repertoires in COVID-19. Per the original data handling: Amplified reference gene primers provided the basis for estimating nucleated cell counts. Some clones are missing from TCRdb's copy, which holds only in-frame ones; the method was immunoSEQ multiplex PCR. V, J and clone size reflect that table, while D and trimming were determined from the DNA. This sample carries 300,000 to 350,000 clones, around nine tenths of them seen once, and the ten largest clones take roughly 6.8%. The CDR3 runs to 16 residues. After removal of 3 bases from V and 4 bases from J, the junction contained 9 bases not matched to a gene. The V gene's germline CDR1 is LNHNV and CDR2 YYDKDF (reference sequence).

The source of this sequence is a woman aged 25 to 39 with COVID-19, enrolled during active disease. Sample: peripheral blood. The V call is TRBV15, the J call TRBJ1-5; TRBD1 matches at 7 bases. The CDR3 protein is CATSSAAGTENQPQHF. The DNA of the CDR3 is TGTGCCACCAGCAGCGCCGCTGGGACAGAAAATCAGCCCCAGCATTTT. Full variable domain (remainder filled in from reference TRBV15 and TRBJ1-5): DAMVIQNPRYQVTQFGKPVTLSCSQTLNHNVMYWYQQKSSQAPKLLFHYYDKDFNNEADTPDNFQSRRPNTSFCFLDIRSPGLGDTAMYLCATSSAAGTENQPQHFGDGTRLSIL.